The rows below give T cell receptor beta chains drawn from one sample of a study of cytomegalovirus exposure and HLA in healthy donors. This table comes from immunoSEQ multiplex PCR, and its TCRdb copy is limited to in-frame clones, with some not included. The sample consists of about 170,000 clones, roughly 80% of them appearing once. What was sequenced was PBMCs. The receptors come from a woman aged 18-30 years in good health and CMV-seronegative. Each CDR3 is given with its conserved first and last residue. The D gene is left open where the match is weak. Only some rows state a clone size, as once, few, many or a class for expanded clones.

TRBD2	TRBV11-3	TRBJ2-1	-	CASSLALLLSGSSYNEQFF	TGTGCCAGCAGCTTAGCCCTCCTCCTTAGCGGGAGTTCGTACAATGAGCAGTTCTTC
-	TRBV27	TRBJ2-7	-	CASSLGASSYEQYF	TGTGCCAGCAGTTTAGGGGCGAGCTCCTACGAGCAGTACTTC
-	TRBV2	TRBJ2-5	-	CASSEGGQTQETQYF	TGTGCCAGCAGTGAGGGGGGACAGACACAAGAGACCCAGTACTTC
TRBD1	TRBV29-1	TRBJ1-1	-	CSVEMDRGKTEAFF	TGCAGCGTTGAAATGGACAGGGGAAAGACTGAAGCTTTCTTT
TRBD1	TRBV27	TRBJ1-5	-	CASNPYGQGDQPQHF	TGTGCCAGCAATCCCTACGGACAGGGGGATCAGCCCCAGCATTTT
-	TRBV11-3	TRBJ2-1	once	CASSLGGLSSYNEQFF	TGTGCCAGCAGCTTAGGCGGGCTGAGCTCCTACAATGAGCAGTTCTTC
-	TRBV11-3	TRBJ2-5	-	CASSVTRKGQETQYF	TGTGCCAGCAGCGTCACTAGGAAAGGCCAAGAGACCCAGTACTTC
-	TRBV2	TRBJ2-3	few	CASRFAGSTDTQYF	TGTGCCAGCAGATTTGCGGGAAGCACAGATACGCAGTATTTT
-	TRBV30	TRBJ1-6	-	CAWSVTRESPLHF	TGTGCCTGGAGTGTCACAAGGGAGAGCCCTCTCCACTTT
-	TRBV6-5	TRBJ1-3	-	CASSGVRGNTIYF	TGTGCCAGCTCAGGGGTACGGGGAAACACCATATATTTT
TRBD1	TRBV10-3	TRBJ1-5	-	CAISPVGGDQPQHF	TGTGCCATCAGCCCAGTAGGGGGCGATCAGCCCCAGCATTTT
TRBD2	TRBV5-8	TRBJ2-1	-	CASSFNKREPNEQFF	TGTGCCAGCAGCTTTAACAAGCGGGAGCCCAATGAGCAGTTCTTC
TRBD1	TRBV30	TRBJ2-2	-	CAWSSWTGVNTGELFF	TGTGCCTGGAGTTCCTGGACAGGGGTGAACACCGGGGAGCTGTTTTTT
-	TRBV7-9	TRBJ2-1	-	CSSSLVGAANNEQFF	TGTTCCAGCAGCTTAGTGGGTGCGGCTAACAATGAGCAGTTCTTC
TRBD1	TRBV6-1	TRBJ2-7	-	CASSETAGGADEQYF	TGTGCCAGCAGTGAAACGGCAGGGGGCGCAGACGAGCAGTACTTC
-	TRBV4-2	TRBJ1-3	-	CASSQFDRETGNTIYF	TGTGCCAGCAGCCAATTCGACCGGGAGACGGGAAACACCATATATTTT
TRBD1	TRBV5-4	TRBJ2-7	-	CASSSLTGQGAHEQYF	TGTGCCAGCAGTTCCCTGACGGGACAGGGGGCCCACGAGCAGTACTTC
-	TRBV7-2	TRBJ2-3	few	CASRGTGPGTQYF	TGTGCCAGCAGGGGGACTGGACCGGGTACGCAGTATTTT
-	TRBV4-1	TRBJ2-1	-	CASSQDENSSYNEQFF	TGCGCCAGCAGCCAAGATGAGAATAGCTCCTACAATGAGCAGTTCTTC
-	TRBV28	TRBJ2-5	-	CASSGEETQYF	TGTGCCAGCAGCGGGGAAGAGACCCAGTACTTC
TRBD2	TRBV28	TRBJ2-3	once	CASSEGGRTDTQYF	TGTGCCAGCAGCGAGGGCGGGAGGACAGATACGCAGTATTTT
-	TRBV5-6	TRBJ2-5	few	CASSLTGQLSQETQYF	TGTGCCAGCAGCCTGACGGGACAACTAAGCCAAGAGACCCAGTACTTC
TRBD1	TRBV7-7	TRBJ1-3	-	CASSSGTAGNTIYF	TGTGCTAGCAGTTCTGGGACAGCCGGAAACACCATATATTTT
-	TRBV11-3	TRBJ1-5	-	CASSRDSQDPLQPQHF	TGTGCCAGCAGCCGAGATTCACAGGACCCTCTCCAGCCCCAGCATTTT
-	TRBV7-8	TRBJ1-5	-	CASSLDPRDNQPQHF	TGTGCCAGCAGCTTAGACCCCAGGGACAATCAGCCCCAGCATTTT
TRBD2	TRBV2	TRBJ2-5	few	CASSDDSGRLETQYF	TGTGCCAGCAGTGATGATAGCGGGAGATTAGAGACCCAGTACTTC
TRBD2	TRBV4-1	TRBJ2-7	-	CASSQGGGYEQYF	TGCGCCAGCAGCCAAGGGGGGGGGTACGAGCAGTACTTC
-	TRBV6-5	TRBJ2-3	-	CASSFTASTDTQYF	TGTGCCAGCAGTTTCACAGCCAGCACAGACACGCAGTATTTT
TRBD1	TRBV6-1	TRBJ2-5	-	CASSELMSGQGKETQYF	TGTGCCAGCAGTGAACTGATGTCGGGACAGGGAAAAGAGACCCAGTACTTC
-	TRBV6-7	TRBJ1-5	-	CADRSIKVGRSYSNQPQHF	TGTGCCGACAGGAGCATTAAAGTGGGAAGGAGCTATAGCAATCAGCCCCAGCATTTT
TRBD2	TRBV28	TRBJ2-2	-	CASSPIEREKGGELFF	TGTGCCAGCAGCCCTATCGAGCGGGAGAAGGGCGGGGAGCTGTTTTTT
-	TRBV11-3	TRBJ2-3	few	CASSPRERGDFLSTDTQYF	TGTGCCAGCAGCCCTAGGGAACGCGGGGACTTCCTTAGCACAGATACGCAGTATTTT
TRBD1	TRBV28	TRBJ1-2	once	CASRAGTANYGYTF	TGTGCCAGCAGGGCCGGGACAGCAAACTATGGCTACACCTTC
-	TRBV28	TRBJ1-5	-	CASSLLRIQPQHF	TGTGCCAGCAGTTTGCTGCGTATTCAGCCCCAGCATTTT